Below, 5 T cell receptor beta chains from the same sample are listed, as sequenced in a study of cytomegalovirus exposure and HLA in healthy donors. PCR involved 60 Vbeta and 13 Jbeta primers. TCRdb's copy holds only in-frame clones and misses some; the assay was immunoSEQ multiplex PCR. The sample consists of roughly 110,000 clones, 65% to 85% of them appearing once. Sequenced: PBMCs. All receptors derive from a woman aged 18-29 years in good health and CMV-seronegative.

The chain employs TRBV6-1 and TRBJ1-1, with D tentatively TRBD1 (6 bases). V shed 7 bases and J shed 5 bases, with 20 bases lying between them. This CDR3 has 15 residues. Germline V CDR1 and CDR2: MNHNS, SASEGT. As DNA, the CDR3 is TGTGCCAGCAAAACTACACACGCAGGGGTAACTGAAGCTTTCTTT. Translating it yields CASKTTHAGVTEAFF.

The rearrangement uses TRBV27 and TRBJ2-7; 12 nucleotides agree with TRBD2. The germline V gene encodes CDR1 MNHEY and CDR2 SMNVEV (reference sequence). The CDR3 contains 15 residues. Germline trimming cut 5 bases from V and 4 bases from J; bases unmatched to any gene: 6. The DNA of the CDR3 is TGTGCCAGCAGTCATGGACTAGCGGGAAGTTACGAGCAGTACTTC. Its protein is CASSHGLAGSYEQYF.

The chain carries TRBV7-9 and TRBJ1-3; possibly TRBD1 for D (5 bases). The V gene's germline CDR1 is SEHNR and CDR2 FQNEAQ (reference sequence). The CDR3 consists of 14 residues. V was shortened by 5 bases and J by 4 bases, with 12 bases between the two germline ends. This CDR3 is CASSPPRGGNTIYF. CDR3 nucleotide sequence: TGTGCCAGCAGCCCCCCGCGGGGGGGAAACACCATATATTTT.

The chain employs TRBV4-1 and TRBJ2-7; D is possibly TRBD2 (6 bases). The CDR3 spans 15 residues. From germline, CDR1 is MGHRA and CDR2 YSYEKL. V lost 1 base to trimming and J lost 6 bases, with 16 bases between them. CDR3 DNA sequence: TGCGCCAGCAGCCAAGGTGGGCAGGGAGGCTGCGAGCAGTACTTC. Its translation is CASSQGGQGGCEQYF.

The rearrangement links TRBV11-3 to TRBJ2-3, with 15 positions matching TRBD2. V lost 3 bases to trimming and J lost 5 bases; unmatched junction nucleotides: 3. This CDR3 is 16 amino acids long. Germline V gene lookup returns CDR1 SGHNT and CDR2 YENEEA. The DNA for the CDR3 is TGTGCCAGCAGCTTGGGACTAGCGGGAGGCGGAGATACGCAGTATTTT. This translates into CASSLGLAGGGDTQYF.